This T cell receptor beta chain came from a study of Graves' ophthalmopathy and Graves' hyperthyroidism. Points from the study as a whole: Most thyroid-expanded clonotypes exceeding 0.001 frequency were also found in blood.

Diagnosis was based on clinical symptoms, serum thyroxine, TRAb, thyroid ultrasound and orbital computed tomography. This clonotype has more than one count but fewer than ten. Its antigen is unknown. CDR3 regions of TCR beta were amplified from RNA transcripts. Investigators did first-round RT-PCR with HTBI primers, then second-round multiplex PCR. TCRdb called the multiplex PCR reads again in MiXCR, with one record for every CDR3 protein. The profile shows over a million distinct CDR3 sequences, approximately 35% of them singletons. V was clipped by 1 base and J by 4 bases, with 10 bases between them. The CDR3 is 14 residues long. From germline, CDR1 is MDHEN and CDR2 SYDVKM.

This rearrangement joins TRBV28 to TRBJ1-2, with D maybe TRBD1 (5 bases). This clonotype was obtained from an adult man with Graves' hyperthyroidism. The sample taken for sequencing was peripheral blood or thyroid tissue (not recorded which). Written as DNA, the CDR3 is TGTGCCAGCAGTTTATCGCGGGACCCCTATGGCTACACCTTC. Protein: CASSLSRDPYGYTF.